What follows describes a single T cell receptor beta chain. What it recognizes is unknown. The data derive from a study of T cell responses to AZD1222 COVID-19 vaccine. Study-wide findings and caveats: Donors skewed white British and female; clonal diversity was possibly underestimated. Vaccination with two AZD1222 doses was followed by a rise in Spike-specific TCR breadth and depth. Sampling that yielded the repertoires occurred only after the peak T cell response. Variant regions that are unmutated are reportedly the target of nearly half of spike-specific TCRs.

Germline CDR1 MGHDK, CDR2 SYGVNS. V was cut by 5 bases and J by 5 bases, with 10 bases left in between. This CDR3 is built from 14 residues. Profiling relied on immunoSEQ multiplex PCR, and the TCRdb table lists in-frame clones only, not all of them. This table holds 70,000 to 85,000 clones, around four fifths found once. The receptor was isolated from an adult who received the AZD1222 COVID-19 vaccine. The chain has TRBV25-1 and TRBJ2-6, with no clear D. Source: peripheral blood, taken 28 days after the second AZD1222 dose. The CDR3 is CASSLGYWANVLTF. In nucleotides, the CDR3 is TGTGCCAGCAGTTTAGGGTACTGGGCCAACGTCCTGACTTTC.